The T cell receptor beta chain described here comes from a study of cytomegalovirus exposure and HLA in healthy donors. V was clipped by 4 bases and J by 5 bases, with 11 bases between them. The germline V gene has CDR1 MNHEY and CDR2 SVGAGI. The CDR3 runs 14 residues. As regards this clone: Its matching antigen is unknown.

The study, taken as a whole, reports: Among TCR beta chains, those listed as cytomegalovirus-associated numbered 164.

The PCR employed 60 Vbeta primers together with 13 Jbeta primers. Only in-frame clones appear in the TCRdb table, and some are missing; sequencing was by immunoSEQ multiplex PCR. This sample's clone table lists 180,000 or so clones. The sequenced material came from PBMCs. The TCR sequence derives from a woman aged 18-29 years in good health and CMV-seropositive. This sequence joins TRBV6-5 and TRBJ1-4; D remains unclear. CDR3 in amino acids: CASSLKVRNEKLFF. The CDR3 nucleotides read TGTGCCAGCAGTTTGAAAGTGAGAAATGAAAAACTGTTTTTT.